The 4 T cell receptor beta chains below all came from one sample that was sequenced in a study of neoadjuvant anti-PD-1 for oral cavity cancer. The protocol was immunoSEQ multiplex PCR, while the TCRdb copy is restricted to in-frame clones and leaves out a portion. The data show about 62,000 clones, around four fifths seen once. The starting material was PBMCs, obtained before nivolumab (anti-PD-1) treatment. These receptor sequences come from a person aged 40 to 85 with oral cavity squamous cell carcinoma.

This chain connects TRBV6-1 to TRBJ1-2, with 9 bases identical to TRBD1. The CDR3 runs to 14 residues. After removal of 5 bases from V and 2 bases from J, the junction contained 3 bases not matched to a gene. Germline lookup yields CDR1 MNHNS and CDR2 SASEGT. CDR3 in DNA: TGTGCCAGCAGTCTGGACAGGGGAAACTATGGCTACACCTTC. Translating gives CASSLDRGNYGYTF.

This chain uses TRBV30 with TRBJ1-1; TRBD1 aligns across 12 bases. Germline values: CDR1 GTSNPN, CDR2 SVGIG (reference sequence). With 6 bases clipped from V and 3 bases from J, the junction kept 14 bases outside the gene matches. The CDR3 loop spans 17 amino acids. DNA of the CDR3: TGTGCCTGTGACCCGGGACAGGGGGCCCGTGGGCACACTGAAGCTTTCTTT. Amino acid sequence: CACDPGQGARGHTEAFF.

The CDR3 DNA reads TGTGCTAGTGTCAACGGGCAAAGCACAGATACGCAGTATTTT. Translated, it gives CASVNGQSTDTQYF. The gene calls are TRBV12-5 and TRBJ2-3; D is undetermined. The CDR3 has 14 residues. Looked up from germline, CDR1 is LGHNT and CDR2 is FRNRAP. V was pared by 7 bases and J by 0 bases, with 11 bases between.

The CDR3 nucleotides are TGTGCCAGCAGCCTGGGGAGAGGTTCACCCCTCCACTTT. It yields the protein CASSLGRGSPLHF. J is TRBJ1-6 and V is TRBV7-8; D remains unclear. The CDR3 covers 13 residues. Germline CDR1 is SGHVS and CDR2 is FQNEAQ. V was clipped by 5 bases and J by 9 bases, with 11 bases between them.